This is a list of T cell receptor beta chains from one sample in a study of blood T cell repertoires in COVID-19. The assay was immunoSEQ multiplex PCR, and TCRdb's table has in-frame clones only and misses some. This sample carries 200,000 to 250,000 clones, about 79% of them seen once, and the ten largest clones take about 1.3%. Sequencing used PBMCs or T cells enriched from blood (not recorded which). Every receptor here comes from a woman aged 40 to 55 with acute COVID-19. Each CDR3 is given with its conserved first and last residue. The D gene is left open where the match is weak. Clone size is given for some rows only: seen once, a few or many times, or a class if the clone is expanded.

15	NA	NA	TRBV7-3	TRBJ1-3	CASSLTSGDGNTIYF	TGTGCCAGCAGCTTAACGTCGGGAGATGGAAACACCATATATTTT
15	NA	TRBD1	TRBV9	TRBJ1-6	CASREGAKDNSPLHF	TGTGCCAGCCGAGAGGGGGCCAAAGATAATTCACCCCTCCACTTT
18	NA	TRBD2	TRBV27	TRBJ2-2	CASSLRTSGRADTGELFF	TGTGCCAGCAGTTTACGGACTAGCGGGAGGGCAGACACCGGGGAGCTGTTTTTT
15	NA	TRBD1	TRBV9	TRBJ1-6	CASSVGDSVPSPLHF	TGTGCCAGCAGCGTAGGGGACAGTGTACCTTCACCCCTCCACTTT
15	NA	TRBD1	TRBV4-3	TRBJ1-2	CASSQAWGQNYGYTF	TGCGCCAGCAGCCAGGCCTGGGGACAGAACTATGGCTACACCTTC
14	NA	NA	TRBV4-3	TRBJ1-6	CASSQTLNNSPLHF	TGCGCCAGCAGCCAAACATTGAATAATTCACCCCTCCACTTT
16	NA	NA	TRBV11-3	TRBJ2-1	CASSLVAGARGNEQFF	TGTGCCAGCAGCTTAGTCGCAGGGGCGCGTGGCAATGAGCAGTTCTTC
14	NA	TRBD1	TRBV15	TRBJ1-2	CATSSDRGGYGYTF	TGTGCCACCTCCTCCGACAGGGGTGGATATGGCTACACCTTC
11	NA	NA	TRBV20-1	TRBJ1-1	CSGPENTEAFF	TGCAGTGGGCCCGAAAACACTGAAGCTTTCTTT
16	NA	NA	TRBV10-3	TRBJ1-2	CATSTGDLDRTYGYTF	TGTGCCACGAGCACCGGGGACTTGGACCGAACCTATGGCTACACCTTC
16	NA	TRBD1	TRBV27	TRBJ2-2	CASSSSGQVNTGELFF	TGTGCCAGCAGTTCCTCTGGACAGGTCAACACCGGGGAGCTGTTTTTT
14	NA	NA	TRBV9	TRBJ1-2	CASSVSTGSYGYTF	TGTGCCAGCAGCGTGTCTACAGGGTCCTATGGCTACACCTTC
15	NA	NA	TRBV18	TRBJ1-1	CASSPPGVQAAEAFF	TGTGCCAGCTCACCCCCCGGCGTACAGGCCGCTGAAGCTTTCTTT
16	once	NA	TRBV7-6	TRBJ2-2	CASSLVSTTNTGELFF	TGTGCCAGCAGCTTAGTCAGTACCACGAACACCGGGGAGCTGTTTTTT
17	NA	NA	TRBV11-2	TRBJ1-6	CASSQGPGAGRRSPLHF	TGTGCCAGCAGCCAGGGGCCAGGGGCAGGGAGACGTTCACCCCTCCACTTT
11	NA	TRBD2	TRBV20-1	TRBJ2-7	CGLAANYEQYF	TGCGGACTAGCGGCAAACTACGAGCAGTACTTC
13	NA	NA	TRBV28	TRBJ2-1	CASIERLGNEQFF	TGTGCCAGCATTGAACGGCTAGGTAATGAGCAGTTCTTC
11	NA	NA	TRBV20-1	TRBJ2-7	CSAKEVYEQYF	TGCAGTGCGAAGGAGGTCTACGAGCAGTACTTC
15	NA	TRBD2	TRBV5-6	TRBJ2-3	CASSLVAGVTDTQYF	TGTGCCAGCAGCTTGGTGGCGGGGGTCACAGATACGCAGTATTTT
19	NA	TRBD1	TRBV6-1	TRBJ1-5	CASSERGQGALGFNQPQHF	TGTGCCAGCAGTGAAAGAGGACAGGGGGCGTTAGGTTTTAATCAGCCCCAGCATTTT
13	once	NA	TRBV25-1	TRBJ1-2	CASSESGRGGYTF	TGTGCCAGCAGTGAGTCTGGTAGGGGTGGCTACACCTTC
15	NA	TRBD1	TRBV19	TRBJ2-7	CASSIGQGLPYEQYF	TGTGCCAGTAGTATAGGACAGGGTTTGCCCTACGAGCAGTACTTC
15	NA	TRBD1	TRBV30	TRBJ1-4	CAWNVRGAVNEKLFF	TGTGCCTGGAACGTCAGGGGGGCCGTGAATGAAAAACTGTTTTTT
14	NA	NA	TRBV7-3	TRBJ1-6	CASSLEAGWAPLHF	TGTGCCAGCAGCCTCGAGGCAGGGTGGGCACCCCTCCACTTT
14	few	NA	TRBV18	TRBJ2-2	CASSPGPNTGELFF	TGTGCCAGCTCACCAGGGCCGAACACCGGGGAGCTGTTTTTT
15	NA	NA	TRBV11-3	TRBJ1-2	CASSLVPSPRGGYTF	TGTGCCAGCAGCTTAGTGCCCAGCCCTAGGGGTGGCTACACCTTC
14	NA	TRBD2	TRBV18	TRBJ2-7	CASSPREGRYEQYF	TGTGCCAGCTCACCGCGGGAGGGCAGGTACGAGCAGTACTTC
17	NA	TRBD1	TRBV4-2	TRBJ2-1	CASSQVTDRGVGNEQFF	TGTGCCAGCAGCCAAGTGACGGACAGGGGCGTGGGCAATGAGCAGTTCTTC
13	NA	NA	TRBV5-1	TRBJ1-4	CASSLGGDEKLFF	TGCGCCAGCAGCTTAGGGGGAGATGAAAAACTGTTTTTT
15	NA	NA	TRBV5-6	TRBJ2-1	CASSFKTGTPNEQFF	TGTGCCAGCAGCTTTAAGACAGGTACTCCCAATGAGCAGTTCTTC
14	few	NA	TRBV10-3	TRBJ1-2	CAISDSVANYGYTF	TGTGCCATCAGTGATTCGGTTGCTAACTATGGCTACACCTTC
19	NA	NA	TRBV21-1	TRBJ2-7	CASLLPRGTSGIPVYEQYF	TGTGCCAGCCTACTCCCCAGGGGGACTAGCGGGATCCCCGTCTACGAGCAGTACTTC
14	NA	TRBD2	TRBV7-3	TRBJ2-3	CASSKGLAGDTQYF	TGTGCCAGCAGCAAGGGACTAGCGGGGGATACGCAGTATTTT
18	NA	NA	TRBV18	TRBJ1-3	CASSLRDNTLYSGNTIYF	TGTGCCAGCTCGCTCCGGGACAACACTTTATACTCTGGAAACACCATATATTTT
15	NA	TRBD2	TRBV4-1	TRBJ2-7	CASSQVFGTSGEQYF	TGCGCCAGCAGCCAAGTCTTCGGGACTAGCGGCGAGCAGTACTTC
14	NA	NA	TRBV2	TRBJ2-2	CASSEGQDWGELFF	TGTGCCAGCAGTGAAGGTCAGGACTGGGGGGAGCTGTTTTTT
16	NA	TRBD2	TRBV4-1	TRBJ2-5	CASSHSPGLAGETQYF	TGCGCCAGCAGCCACTCGCCGGGACTAGCGGGCGAGACCCAGTACTTC
18	NA	TRBD2	TRBV19	TRBJ2-5	CASSPGVAGGNKQETQYF	TGTGCCAGTAGTCCGGGGGTAGCGGGGGGAAACAAGCAAGAGACCCAGTACTTC
13	NA	TRBD1	TRBV7-9	TRBJ1-2	CASSRQGAVGYTF	TGTGCCAGCAGCAGACAGGGGGCCGTTGGCTACACCTTC
17	NA	NA	TRBV7-9	TRBJ2-6	CASSFTQGLPGANVLTF	TGTGCCAGCAGCTTCACTCAGGGGTTACCTGGGGCCAACGTCCTGACTTTC
18	NA	TRBD1	TRBV7-9	TRBJ2-2	CASSYWTGGRQYTGKLFF	TGTGCCAGCAGCTACTGGACAGGGGGCCGTCAGTACACCGGGAAGCTGTTTTTT
12	NA	NA	TRBV27	TRBJ2-7	CASSLFQGEQYF	TGTGCCAGCAGTTTATTCCAGGGCGAGCAGTACTTC
14	NA	TRBD2	TRBV10-3	TRBJ2-3	CAISRAGSTDTQYF	TGTGCCATCAGCAGAGCGGGATCGACAGATACGCAGTATTTT
16	NA	TRBD1	TRBV10-3	TRBJ2-2	CAISATGDMNTGELFF	TGTGCCATCAGCGCCACAGGGGACATGAACACCGGGGAGCTGTTTTTT
15	NA	TRBD1	TRBV7-2	TRBJ1-4	CASSPRTGGHEKLFF	TGTGCCAGCAGCCCGAGGACAGGGGGGCATGAAAAACTGTTTTTT
15	NA	TRBD2	TRBV7-7	TRBJ2-5	CASSLGLAGGETQYF	TGTGCCAGCAGCTTAGGGCTAGCGGGAGGAGAGACCCAGTACTTC
17	NA	NA	TRBV7-8	TRBJ1-2	CASSNHRGERSDYGYTF	TGTGCCAGCAGCAATCACCGCGGCGAACGGTCGGACTATGGCTACACCTTC
16	NA	NA	TRBV5-1	TRBJ2-1	CASSPRTGSSYNEQFF	TGCGCCAGCAGTCCAAGAACAGGGAGCTCCTACAATGAGCAGTTCTTC
15	NA	TRBD1	TRBV7-2	TRBJ1-5	CASSPDRGPGQPQHF	TGTGCCAGCAGCCCAGACAGGGGGCCTGGTCAGCCCCAGCATTTT
15	NA	NA	TRBV9	TRBJ1-5	CASSVEGHNNQPQHF	TGTGCCAGCAGCGTAGAGGGACACAACAATCAGCCCCAGCATTTT
15	NA	TRBD2	TRBV19	TRBJ2-3	CASSGAGVKADTQYF	TGTGCCAGTAGTGGCGCGGGAGTTAAGGCAGATACGCAGTATTTT
14	NA	TRBD1	TRBV24-1	TRBJ1-1	CATSDGQGGTEAFF	TGTGCCACCAGTGACGGACAGGGGGGAACTGAAGCTTTCTTT